A single sample is the source of the 6 T cell receptor beta chains below, sequenced in a study of T cell changes during pregnancy in multiple sclerosis. Method: immunoSEQ multiplex PCR; TCRdb's copy keeps in-frame clones and lacks some. The table has approximately 89,000 clones, approximately 94% seen once. The source was peripheral blood, collected in the third trimester of pregnancy. The receptors here all came from a female donor with multiple sclerosis, enrolled in a pregnancy study.

V and J are TRBV7-9 and TRBJ2-7; 8 nucleotides line up with TRBD2. This CDR3 comprises 14 residues. Germline CDR1 and CDR2: SEHNR and FQNEAQ (reference sequence). Losses at the gene ends were 4 bases for V and 4 bases for J; bases not matched to a gene: 6. CDR3 region: CASSSTGGVYEQYF. In DNA form, the CDR3 reads TGTGCCAGCAGCTCAACGGGGGGGGTATACGAGCAGTACTTC.

The chain uses TRBV6-5 and TRBJ2-5; 7 nucleotides line up with TRBD1. The CDR3 totals 15 residues. CDR1 is MNHEY and CDR2 is SVGAGI in the germline V gene. Trimming at V came to 2 bases and at J to 1 base, leaving 4 bases not matched to a gene. CDR3 nucleotide sequence: TGTGCCAGCAGTTACACGGCAGGGGGCCAAGAGACCCAGTACTTC. It translates to CASSYTAGGQETQYF.

The V call is TRBV6-4, the J call TRBJ2-2; D possibly corresponds to TRBD2 (5 bases). Per the germline V gene, CDR1 is MRHNA and CDR2 is SNTAGT. V was clipped by 11 bases and J by 6 bases, with 10 bases between them. The CDR3 is made up of 11 amino acids. CDR3 nucleotides: TGTGCCCCTCAGGAGGCCGGGGAGCTGTTTTTT. Translating it yields CAPQEAGELFF.

This clone was detected a few times. The chain joins TRBV6-1 to TRBJ2-3; a weak D match, TRBD1 (5 bases). The V gene lost 2 bases and the J gene lost 4 bases, with 13 bases spanning the gap. The CDR3 is made up of 15 amino acids. CDR1 is MNHNS and CDR2 is SASEGT in the germline V gene. The CDR3 loop is CASSESEQGSDTQYF. The CDR3, as DNA: TGTGCCAGCAGTGAATCTGAGCAGGGCTCAGATACGCAGTATTTT.

This clone was picked up one time. The CDR3 bases are TGTGCCAGCAGCCCACGGACTAGCGGGGTATGGGAGACCCAGTACTTC. Its protein product is CASSPRTSGVWETQYF. This rearrangement joins TRBV7-3 to TRBJ2-5, with 12 bases identical to TRBD2. The CDR3 length is 16 residues. The J segment lost 5 bases and the V segment lost 5 bases, leaving 9 bases of the junction unmatched. Germline CDR1 SGHTA, CDR2 FQGTGA.

V usage is TRBV28 and J usage is TRBJ1-2; a weak D match, TRBD1 (6 bases). The V end lost 10 bases, the J end lost 3 bases, and 12 bases lay between the germline ends. The CDR3 spans 12 residues. The germline V gene encodes CDR1 MDHEN and CDR2 SYDVKM. CDR3 loop: CATLGADYGYTF. The CDR3 region has the DNA TGTGCCACCCTGGGGGCAGACTATGGCTACACCTTC.